The T cell receptor (beta chain) under discussion was sequenced for a study of metastatic and nonmetastatic thyroid tumors. Overall study: Peripheral blood and tumor or nodule samples from malignant and benign thyroid patients were compared.

Thyroid surgery was performed in patients who had received no treatment beforehand. Germline CDR1 reads MDHEN; CDR2 reads SYDVKM. CDR3 length: 15 amino acids. V was clipped by 7 bases and J by 2 bases, with 15 bases between them. TCRdb re-processed the PCR reads through MiXCR. The sample has about 20,000 clones, 24% seen once. This TCR was recovered from a female donor with papillary thyroid cancer or a benign thyroid nodule (not recorded which). Some clones in this sample may be carry-over from other donors' samples. The genes are TRBV28 and TRBJ1-5, with no clear D. Sequenced sample: tumor tissue. The CDR3 protein is CASNPTWARNQPQHF. In DNA, the CDR3 is TGTGCCAGCAATCCGACCTGGGCTCGCAATCAGCCCCAGCATTTT.